The present T cell receptor beta chain was sequenced within a study of beta chain features in type 1 diabetes. Overall study findings and caveats: Possible PCR preference for shorter templates applied equally to patients and controls. Type 1 diabetes patients showed a moderate but significant shortening of TCRB CDR3s in all four CD4+ subsets.

Losses at the gene ends were 3 bases for V and 1 base for J; bases not matched to a gene: 6. The CDR3 contains 16 residues. CDR1 and CDR2 (germline): SNHLY, FYNNEI. With respect to this clone: The antigen remains unidentified.

Averaging approximately 110 mL, one heparinised blood draw came from each individual donor. Reverse transcribing all isolated RNA meant expressed TCRB transcripts were sequenced. Repertoires were generated with immunoSEQ multiplex PCR, while TCRdb's copy carries only in-frame clones and drops some. This sample has 500,000 to 650,000 clones; around an eighth occur once, and the top ten carry around 0.12%. The source material was naive CD4+ T cells from blood. The TCR sequence derives from a man aged 25 to 40 with type 1 diabetes. This rearrangement joins TRBV2 to TRBJ2-1; 7 bases align to TRBD1. CDR3 sequence reads: CASSDRGPGSYNEQFF. The CDR3 region has the DNA TGTGCCAGCAGTGATAGGGGGCCGGGGTCCTACAATGAGCAGTTCTTC.